This entry describes one T cell receptor (beta chain). TCRdb's copy holds only in-frame clones and misses some; the assay was immunoSEQ multiplex PCR. This table holds almost 400,000 clones, about 90% found once. This sample was taken from a study of blood T cell repertoires in COVID-19. V dropped 2 bases and J dropped 3 bases, with 10 bases sitting between them. There are 14 residues in the CDR3. In germline, CDR1 is ENHRY, CDR2 SYGVKD. What was sequenced was peripheral blood. The TCR originated in a woman aged 55-75 years with COVID-19, enrolled during active disease. The rearrangement uses TRBV10-3 and TRBJ1-1, with D tentatively TRBD1 (5 bases). In DNA form, the CDR3 reads TGTGCCATCAGTGAGGCAGGGCACGACACTGAAGCTTTCTTT. The encoded protein is CAISEAGHDTEAFF.